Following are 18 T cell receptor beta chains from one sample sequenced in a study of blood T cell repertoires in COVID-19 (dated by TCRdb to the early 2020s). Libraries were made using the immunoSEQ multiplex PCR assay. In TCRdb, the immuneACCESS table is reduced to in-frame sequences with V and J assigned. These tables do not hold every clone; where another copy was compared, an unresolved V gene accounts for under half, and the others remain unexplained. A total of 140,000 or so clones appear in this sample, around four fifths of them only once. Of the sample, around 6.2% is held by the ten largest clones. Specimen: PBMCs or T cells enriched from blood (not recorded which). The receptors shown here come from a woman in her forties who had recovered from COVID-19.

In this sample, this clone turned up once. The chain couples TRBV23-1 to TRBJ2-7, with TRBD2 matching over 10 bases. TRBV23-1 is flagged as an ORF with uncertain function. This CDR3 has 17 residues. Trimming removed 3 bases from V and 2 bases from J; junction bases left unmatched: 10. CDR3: CASSHQYLAGVPYEQYF. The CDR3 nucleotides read TGCGCCAGCAGTCATCAGTACCTAGCGGGAGTACCCTACGAGCAGTACTTC.

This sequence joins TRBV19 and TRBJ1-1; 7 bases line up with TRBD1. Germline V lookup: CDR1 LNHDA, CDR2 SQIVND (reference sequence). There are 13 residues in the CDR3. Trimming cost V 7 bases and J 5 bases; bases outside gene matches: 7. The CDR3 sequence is CASIVNRGTEAFF. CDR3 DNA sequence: TGTGCCAGTATTGTGAACAGGGGAACTGAAGCTTTCTTT. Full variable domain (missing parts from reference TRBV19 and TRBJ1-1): DGGITQSPKYLFRKEGQNVTLSCEQNLNHDAMYWYRQDPGQGLRLIYYSQIVNDFQKGDIAEGYSVSREKKESFPLTVTSAQKNPTAFYLCASIVNRGTEAFFGQGTRLTVV.

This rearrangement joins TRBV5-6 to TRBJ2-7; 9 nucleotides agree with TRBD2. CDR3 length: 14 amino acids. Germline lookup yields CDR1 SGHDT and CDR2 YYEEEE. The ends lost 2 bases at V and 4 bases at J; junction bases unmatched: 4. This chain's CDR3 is CASSLAGGRYEQYF. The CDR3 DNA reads TGTGCCAGCAGCTTAGCGGGAGGAAGGTACGAGCAGTACTTC.

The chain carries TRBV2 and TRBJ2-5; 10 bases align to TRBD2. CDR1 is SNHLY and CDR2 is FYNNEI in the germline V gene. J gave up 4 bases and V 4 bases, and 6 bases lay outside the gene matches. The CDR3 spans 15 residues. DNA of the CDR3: TGTGCCAGCAGTGCAGTAGTAGCGGGAGGAGAGACCCAGTACTTC. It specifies CASSAVVAGGETQYF. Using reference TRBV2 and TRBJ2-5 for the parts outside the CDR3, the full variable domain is EPEVTQTPSHQVTQMGQEVILRCVPISNHLYFYWYRQILGQKVEFLVSFYNNEISEKSEIFDDQFSVERPDGSNFTLKIRSTKLEDSAMYFCASSAVVAGGETQYFGPGTRLLVL.

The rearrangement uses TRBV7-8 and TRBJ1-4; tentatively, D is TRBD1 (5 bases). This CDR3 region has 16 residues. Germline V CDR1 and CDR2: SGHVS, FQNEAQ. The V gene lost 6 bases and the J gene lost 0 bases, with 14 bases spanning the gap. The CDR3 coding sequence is TGTGCCAGCAGTCGATGGGGCAGTGCAACTAATGAAAAACTGTTTTTT. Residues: CASSRWGSATNEKLFF. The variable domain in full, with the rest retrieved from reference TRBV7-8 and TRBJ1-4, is GAGVSQSPRYKVAKRGQDVALRCDPISGHVSLFWYQQALGQGPEFLTYFQNEAQLDKSGLPSDRFFAERPEGSVSTLKIQRTQQEDSAVYLCASSRWGSATNEKLFFGSGTQLSVL.

The CDR3 here is CAWSVTSGLNEQFF. CDR3 nucleotide sequence: TGTGCCTGGAGCGTGACTAGCGGTTTGAATGAGCAGTTCTTC. The genes are TRBV30 and TRBJ2-1, with 9 nucleotides matching TRBD2. This CDR3 has 14 amino acids. The V and J ends lost 3 bases and 7 bases, in that order; junction bases with no gene match: 7. Germline CDR1 is GTSNPN and CDR2 is SVGIG (reference sequence).

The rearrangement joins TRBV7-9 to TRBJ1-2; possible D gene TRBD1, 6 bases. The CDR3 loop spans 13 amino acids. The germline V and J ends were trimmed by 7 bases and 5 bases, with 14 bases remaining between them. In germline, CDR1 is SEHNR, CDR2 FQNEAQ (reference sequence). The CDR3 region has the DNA TGTGCCAGCACCCTCGAGGGGGTATATGGCTACACCTTC. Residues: CASTLEGVYGYTF.

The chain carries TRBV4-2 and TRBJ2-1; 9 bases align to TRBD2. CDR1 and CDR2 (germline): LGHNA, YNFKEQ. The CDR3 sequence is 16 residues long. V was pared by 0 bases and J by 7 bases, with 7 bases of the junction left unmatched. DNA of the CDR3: TGTGCCAGCAGCCAAGATTGGCTAGCGGGAAAGAATGAGCAGTTCTTC. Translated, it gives CASSQDWLAGKNEQFF.

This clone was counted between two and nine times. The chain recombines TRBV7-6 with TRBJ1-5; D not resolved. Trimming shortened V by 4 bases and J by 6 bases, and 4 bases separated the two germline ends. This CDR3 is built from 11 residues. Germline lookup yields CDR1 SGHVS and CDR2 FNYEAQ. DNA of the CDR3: TGTGCCAGCAGCTCTTGTCAGCCCCAGCATTTT. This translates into CASSSCQPQHF.

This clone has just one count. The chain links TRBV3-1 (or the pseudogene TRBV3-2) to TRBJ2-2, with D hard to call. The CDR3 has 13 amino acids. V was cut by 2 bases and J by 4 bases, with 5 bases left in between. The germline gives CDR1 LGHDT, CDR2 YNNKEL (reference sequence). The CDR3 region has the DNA TGTGCCAGCAGCCAAAGTAGCACCGGGGAGCTGTTTTTT. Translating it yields CASSQSSTGELFF.

CDR3 nucleotide sequence: TGCAGCGTTGATCTCACCAGGGGAGATACGCAGTATTTT. Residues: CSVDLTRGDTQYF. The V and J genes are TRBV29-1 and TRBJ2-3, with D perhaps TRBD1 (6 bases). The V gene lost 3 bases and the J gene lost 5 bases, with 12 bases spanning the gap. Germline V CDR1 and CDR2: SQVTM, ANQGSEA. This CDR3 has 13 amino acids.

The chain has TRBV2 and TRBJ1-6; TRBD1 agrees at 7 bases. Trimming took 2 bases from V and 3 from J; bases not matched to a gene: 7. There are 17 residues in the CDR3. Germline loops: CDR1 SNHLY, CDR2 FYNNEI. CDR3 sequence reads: CASSERLAGGYNSPLHF. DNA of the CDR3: TGTGCCAGCAGTGAAAGGTTGGCAGGGGGCTATAATTCACCCCTCCACTTT.

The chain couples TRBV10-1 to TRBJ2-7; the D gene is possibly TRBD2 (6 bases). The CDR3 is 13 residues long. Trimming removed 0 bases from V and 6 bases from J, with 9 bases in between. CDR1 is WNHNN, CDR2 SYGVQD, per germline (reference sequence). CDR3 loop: CASSESAGLEQYF. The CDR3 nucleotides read TGCGCCAGCAGTGAGTCGGCGGGGCTCGAGCAGTACTTC.

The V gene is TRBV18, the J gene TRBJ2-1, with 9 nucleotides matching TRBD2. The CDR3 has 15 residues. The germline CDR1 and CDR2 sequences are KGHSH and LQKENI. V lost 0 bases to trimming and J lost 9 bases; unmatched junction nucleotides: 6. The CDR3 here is CASSPPLAGFREQFF. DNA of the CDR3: TGTGCCAGCTCACCACCGCTAGCGGGATTTCGTGAGCAGTTCTTC.

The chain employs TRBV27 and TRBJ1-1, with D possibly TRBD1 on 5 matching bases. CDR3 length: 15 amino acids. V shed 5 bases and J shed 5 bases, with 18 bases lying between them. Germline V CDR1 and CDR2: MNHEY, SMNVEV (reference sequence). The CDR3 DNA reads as TGTGCCAGCAGTCCCGGGACTCTCGGGTGGACTGAAGCTTTCTTT. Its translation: CASSPGTLGWTEAFF.

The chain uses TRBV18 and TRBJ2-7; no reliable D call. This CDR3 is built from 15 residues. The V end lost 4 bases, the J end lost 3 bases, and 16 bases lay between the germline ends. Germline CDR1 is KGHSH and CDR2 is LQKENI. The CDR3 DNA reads TGTGCCAGCTCACTCGGTTCCGCAATCAACTACGAGCAGTACTTC. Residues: CASSLGSAINYEQYF.

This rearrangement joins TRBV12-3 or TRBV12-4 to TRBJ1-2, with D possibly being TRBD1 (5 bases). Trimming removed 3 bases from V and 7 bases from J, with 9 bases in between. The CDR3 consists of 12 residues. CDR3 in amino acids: CASSFYRGGYTF. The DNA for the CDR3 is TGTGCCAGCAGTTTTTATAGGGGTGGCTACACCTTC.

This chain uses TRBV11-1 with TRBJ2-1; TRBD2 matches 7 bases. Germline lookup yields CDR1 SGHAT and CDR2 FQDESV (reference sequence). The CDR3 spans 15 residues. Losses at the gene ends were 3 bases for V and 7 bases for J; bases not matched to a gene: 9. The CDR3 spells CASSLVGGGRNEQFF. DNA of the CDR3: TGTGCCAGCAGCTTGGTCGGGGGAGGGCGGAATGAGCAGTTCTTC.